These T cell receptor beta chains were read from a single sample in a study of graft-versus-host responses after intestinal transplantation. Their antigen targets remain unknown. The data were produced by immunoSEQ multiplex PCR, yet TCRdb's version contains in-frame clones alone and is incomplete. The table shows more than 65,000 clones, with 75% to 90% occurring only once. The sample consisted of unstimulated CD4+ T cells sorted from spleen or lymph node cells, taken before transplant. The origin of the receptors is a human donor who was the organ donor for an intestinal transplant. Each CDR3 is given with its conserved first and last residue. D genes are given only for firm matches. Clone size is shown for a subset of rows, as once, few, many or a class of expanded clone.

NA,TRBD1,TRBV28,TRBJ1-5,CASSSDRNSNQPQHF,TGTGCCAGCAGTTCGGACAGGAACAGCAATCAGCCCCAGCATTTT
NA,TRBD1,TRBV27,TRBJ1-2,CASSRQGANYGYTF,TGTGCCAGCAGCAGACAGGGGGCGAACTATGGCTACACCTTC
few,TRBD1,TRBV7-2,TRBJ1-5,CASSKDRDKNQPQHF,TGTGCCAGCAGCAAGGACAGGGACAAGAATCAGCCCCAGCATTTT
NA,TRBD2,TRBV6-5,TRBJ2-2,CASYLWRGTTGELFF,TGTGCCAGCTATCTCTGGCGGGGGACCACCGGGGAGCTGTTTTTT
once,NA,TRBV29-1,TRBJ1-1,CSGGHPNTEAFF,TGCAGCGGGGGACACCCGAACACTGAAGCTTTCTTT
few,NA,TRBV28,TRBJ1-2,CASRHRVTQGYTF,TGTGCCAGCAGGCACCGGGTCACGCAAGGCTACACCTTC
once,NA,TRBV6-6,TRBJ2-4,CASSSQVEEGKNIQYF,TGTGCCAGCAGTTCCCAGGTGGAAGAGGGCAAAAACATTCAGTACTTC
once,NA,TRBV30,TRBJ1-3,CAWSRGPNSGNTIYF,TGTGCCTGGAGCAGGGGACCGAACTCTGGAAACACCATATATTTT
NA,TRBD1,TRBV7-6,TRBJ1-6,CASSSGTGANSPLHF,TGTGCCAGCAGCTCCGGGACAGGGGCTAATTCACCCCTCCACTTT
NA,TRBD1,TRBV19,TRBJ1-5,CASSMGTGPQHF,TGTGCCAGTAGTATGGGGACAGGCCCCCAGCATTTT
NA,TRBD2,TRBV5-1,TRBJ2-5,CASSLPTLAGGPETQYF,TGCGCCAGCAGCTTGCCTACACTAGCGGGGGGGCCCGAGACCCAGTACTTC
NA,TRBD1,TRBV7-3,TRBJ1-2,CASSQGQGDGYTF,TGTGCCAGCAGCCAAGGACAGGGTGATGGCTACACCTTC
NA,NA,TRBV2,TRBJ1-2,CASSTNRVNYGYTF,TGTGCCAGCAGCACTAACAGGGTCAACTATGGCTACACCTTC
few,TRBD1,TRBV27,TRBJ2-2,CASSSGTGAGELFF,TGTGCCAGCAGTTCCGGGACAGGGGCCGGGGAGCTGTTTTTT
once,NA,TRBV6-5,TRBJ2-1,CASRGTNSYNEQFF,TGTGCCAGCAGAGGGACAAACTCCTACAATGAGCAGTTCTTC
NA,NA,TRBV5-4,TRBJ1-1,CASSIDTTGAFF,TGTGCCAGCAGCATAGATACGACGGGAGCTTTCTTT
NA,NA,TRBV5-4,TRBJ1-4,CASTTGYNEKLFF,TGTGCCAGCACGACAGGCTATAATGAAAAACTGTTTTTT
NA,TRBD1,TRBV7-9,TRBJ1-1,CASSSTGRNTEAFF,TGTGCCAGCAGCTCGACAGGGAGGAACACTGAAGCTTTCTTT
NA,NA,TRBV7-9,TRBJ1-1,CASSHGMNTEAFF,TGTGCCAGCAGCCACGGTATGAACACTGAAGCTTTCTTT
NA,NA,TRBV5-4,TRBJ2-1,CASSLIVGGGGEQFF,TGTGCCAGCAGCTTGATCGTGGGGGGAGGGGGTGAGCAGTTCTTC
NA,NA,TRBV11-2,TRBJ1-6,CASSLDSNSPLHF,TGTGCCAGCAGCTTAGACAGTAATTCACCCCTCCACTTT
once,NA,TRBV23-1,TRBJ1-5,CASTHFQGQRSQPQHF,TGCGCCAGCACCCACTTTCAAGGACAACGGAGTCAGCCCCAGCATTTT
NA,NA,TRBV7-9,TRBJ1-2,CASSVFQVKNYGYTF,TGTGCCAGCAGCGTCTTTCAGGTGAAAAACTATGGCTACACCTTC
NA,NA,TRBV6-1,TRBJ2-1,CASSEDQTESDEQFF,TGTGCCAGCAGTGAAGATCAAACGGAGAGCGATGAGCAGTTCTTC
NA,NA,TRBV7-9,TRBJ1-5,CASSLGGMEQPQHF,TGTGCCAGCAGCTTAGGCGGAATGGAGCAGCCCCAGCATTTT
NA,TRBD1,TRBV20-1,TRBJ2-5,CSANRGETQYF,TGCAGTGCAAACAGGGGAGAGACCCAGTACTTC
few,TRBD1,TRBV5-8,TRBJ2-1,CASSLGDRDNEQFF,TGTGCCAGCAGCTTGGGGGACAGGGACAATGAGCAGTTCTTC
NA,NA,TRBV7-2,TRBJ2-5,CASSLVSVETQYF,TGTGCCAGCAGCTTAGTTTCCGTAGAGACCCAGTACTTC
NA,NA,TRBV28,TRBJ1-2,CASSFAGLPNYGYTF,TGTGCCAGCAGTTTCGCGGGCTTGCCTAACTATGGCTACACCTTC
NA,NA,TRBV5-1,TRBJ1-4,CASSLGPLTTNEKLFF,TGCGCCAGCAGCTTGGGGCCGCTCACAACTAATGAAAAACTGTTTTTT
NA,NA,TRBV18,TRBJ1-5,CASSPMVTSGQPQHF,TGTGCCAGCTCCCCCATGGTAACGTCGGGTCAGCCCCAGCATTTT
NA,NA,TRBV7-9,TRBJ1-5,CASSLEGAWQPQHF,TGTGCCAGCAGCTTAGAAGGGGCTTGGCAGCCCCAGCATTTT
NA,NA,TRBV28,TRBJ1-6,CASSFPDIGNSPLHF,TGTGCCAGCAGTTTTCCAGACATAGGAAATTCACCCCTCCACTTT
few,TRBD2,TRBV11-3,TRBJ2-3,CASSSGLGAEGTDTQYF,TGTGCCAGCAGCTCGGGACTAGGGGCCGAGGGCACAGATACGCAGTATTTT
NA,NA,TRBV7-2,TRBJ2-2,CASTRSLGRGTGELFF,TGTGCCAGCACCCGAAGTCTGGGGCGCGGCACCGGGGAGCTGTTTTTT
NA,NA,TRBV7-9,TRBJ1-2,CASSLTPSGLYGYTF,TGTGCCAGCAGCTTAACCCCTTCCGGACTCTATGGCTACACCTTC
NA,TRBD2,TRBV5-4,TRBJ2-3,CASSPRVAGGRGTDTQYF,TGTGCCAGCAGCCCCAGAGTAGCGGGGGGGAGGGGCACAGATACGCAGTATTTT
NA,NA,TRBV6-5,TRBJ2-5,CASTRDPGETQYF,TGTGCCAGCACTAGAGACCCGGGGGAGACCCAGTACTTC
NA,NA,TRBV11-3,TRBJ2-2,CASSWRSAGELFF,TGTGCCAGCAGCTGGAGATCCGCCGGGGAGCTGTTTTTT
NA,TRBD2,TRBV28,TRBJ2-1,CASSPGTSGYNEQFF,TGTGCCAGCAGTCCCGGGACTAGCGGATACAATGAGCAGTTCTTC
once,TRBD1,TRBV6-6,TRBJ1-1,CASTRSDRGMNTEAFF,TGTGCCAGCACCCGTTCGGACAGGGGGATGAACACTGAAGCTTTCTTT
NA,NA,TRBV4-2,TRBJ1-1,CASSPQGNTEAFF,TGTGCCAGCAGCCCACAGGGGAACACTGAAGCTTTCTTT
NA,TRBD1,TRBV19,TRBJ1-6,CASSLGTGLTPLHF,TGTGCCAGTAGTCTCGGGACAGGGCTTACACCCCTCCACTTT
NA,NA,TRBV5-1,TRBJ2-3,CASSLGGAVDTQYF,TGCGCCAGCAGCTTAGGGGGGGCCGTAGATACGCAGTATTTT
NA,TRBD2,TRBV29-1,TRBJ2-1,CSVETSGGTGEQFF,TGCAGCGTGGAGACTAGCGGGGGGACTGGTGAGCAGTTCTTC
NA,NA,TRBV7-2,TRBJ2-5,CASSQHVQETQYF,TGTGCCAGCAGCCAACACGTCCAAGAGACCCAGTACTTC
NA,NA,TRBV6-1,TRBJ2-3,CASMVLTGTDTQYF,TGTGCCAGCATGGTCCTCACAGGTACAGATACGCAGTATTTT
NA,TRBD1,TRBV5-1,TRBJ1-4,CASSFQGQGLEKLFF,TGCGCCAGCAGCTTTCAAGGACAGGGCCTTGAAAAACTGTTTTTT
NA,TRBD1,TRBV2,TRBJ1-6,CASSEERGQWFSANSPLHF,TGTGCCAGCAGTGAAGAAAGGGGGCAGTGGTTTTCCGCTAATTCACCCCTCCACTTT
few,NA,TRBV5-6,TRBJ1-5,CASSLDRSGPQHF,TGTGCCAGCAGCCTAGACAGGTCCGGGCCCCAGCATTTT
NA,TRBD1,TRBV13,TRBJ1-6,CASSQRQGAIYNSPLHF,TGTGCCAGCAGCCAAAGACAGGGGGCCATATATAATTCACCCCTCCACTTT
NA,NA,TRBV18,TRBJ1-1,CASSPGPSGTPEAFF,TGTGCCAGCTCACCAGGGCCCAGCGGGACCCCTGAAGCTTTCTTT
NA,TRBD1,TRBV6-1,TRBJ1-5,CASSDLPGQGNQPQHF,TGTGCCAGCAGTGACCTGCCGGGACAGGGCAATCAGCCCCAGCATTTT
NA,TRBD2,TRBV19,TRBJ2-1,CASSMGRGGNEQFF,TGTGCCAGTAGTATGGGCCGGGGGGGCAATGAGCAGTTCTTC
NA,TRBD1,TRBV7-2,TRBJ2-4,CASSLIDLQGVFIQYF,TGTGCCAGCAGCTTAATAGATTTACAGGGGGTTTTCATTCAGTACTTC
NA,NA,TRBV6-5,TRBJ1-2,CASSSRQYYGYTF,TGTGCCAGCAGTTCTAGACAGTACTATGGCTACACCTTC
NA,NA,TRBV7-8,TRBJ2-1,CASSSAGTLSYNEQFF,TGTGCCAGCAGCTCAGCCGGGACTCTCTCCTACAATGAGCAGTTCTTC
once,NA,TRBV5-8,TRBJ2-5,CASSLGLTSETQYF,TGTGCCAGCAGCTTGGGGCTCACCAGTGAGACCCAGTACTTC
NA,TRBD1,TRBV27,TRBJ1-4,CASGPDRGDEKLFF,TGTGCCAGCGGACCGGACAGGGGGGATGAAAAACTGTTTTTT